A single TCR beta chain is shown here with its context. Its antigen is not identified. Data came from immunoSEQ multiplex PCR; TCRdb stores just in-frame clones and leaves some out. Of 300,000 to 450,000 clones listed, 86% are singletons. It was the roughly 120-subject validation cohort, separate from the roughly 700-subject first cohort, to which the donors belonged. This record comes from a study of cytomegalovirus exposure and HLA in healthy donors. The germline gives CDR1 LNHDA, CDR2 SQIVND (reference sequence). CDR3 size: 13 residues. The V gene lost 6 bases and the J gene lost 4 bases, with 13 bases spanning the gap. General study results and limits: Researchers reported that a few CMV-associated chains were confirmed in vitro as CMV antigen-specific.

The receptor was isolated from a woman aged 18-35 years in good health and CMV-seronegative. Sequenced sample: PBMCs. The chain carries TRBV19 and TRBJ2-7, with TRBD1 as a possible D gene (7 bases). The CDR3 DNA follows: TGTGCCAGTAGCCCAGGGGGGTGGTACGAGCAGTACTTC. It specifies CASSPGGWYEQYF.